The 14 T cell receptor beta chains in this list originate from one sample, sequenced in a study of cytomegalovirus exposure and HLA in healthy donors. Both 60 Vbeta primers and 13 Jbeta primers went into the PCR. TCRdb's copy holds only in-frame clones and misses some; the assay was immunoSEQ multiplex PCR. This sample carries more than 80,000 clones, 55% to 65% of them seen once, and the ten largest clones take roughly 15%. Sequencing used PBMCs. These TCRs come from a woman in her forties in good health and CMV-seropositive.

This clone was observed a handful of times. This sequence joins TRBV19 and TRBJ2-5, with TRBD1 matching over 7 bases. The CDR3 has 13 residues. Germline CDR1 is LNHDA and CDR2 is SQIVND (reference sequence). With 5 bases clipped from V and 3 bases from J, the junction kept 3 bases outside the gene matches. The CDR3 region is CASSGTEKETQYF. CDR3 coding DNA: TGTGCCAGTAGTGGGACAGAAAAAGAGACCCAGTACTTC.

DNA of the CDR3: TGTGCCAGCAGCGTATTTGGGAGTGGGGGGGATGCCGGGGAGCTGTTTTTT. Translated, it gives CASSVFGSGGDAGELFF. The chain recombines TRBV9 with TRBJ2-2, with 7 bases identical to TRBD2. The CDR3 extends over 17 amino acids. Losses at the gene ends were 1 base for V and 6 bases for J; bases not matched to a gene: 12. Per germline, CDR1 SGDLS and CDR2 YYNGEE.

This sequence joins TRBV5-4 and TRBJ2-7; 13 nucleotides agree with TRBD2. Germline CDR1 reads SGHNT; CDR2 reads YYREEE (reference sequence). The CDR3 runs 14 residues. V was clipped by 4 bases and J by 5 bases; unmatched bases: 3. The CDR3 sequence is CASSPGLAGDEQYF. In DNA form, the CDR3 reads TGTGCCAGCAGCCCCGGACTAGCGGGAGACGAGCAGTACTTC.

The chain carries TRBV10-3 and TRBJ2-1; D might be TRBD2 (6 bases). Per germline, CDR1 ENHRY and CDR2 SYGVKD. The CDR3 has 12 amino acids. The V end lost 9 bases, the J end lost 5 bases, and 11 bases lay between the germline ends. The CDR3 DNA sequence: TGTGCCATGGAAGGGGAGGACAATGAGCAGTTCTTC. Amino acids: CAMEGEDNEQFF.

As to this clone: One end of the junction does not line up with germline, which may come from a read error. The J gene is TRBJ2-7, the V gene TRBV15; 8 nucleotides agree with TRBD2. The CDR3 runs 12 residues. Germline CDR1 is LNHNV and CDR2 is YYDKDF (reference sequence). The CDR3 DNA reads TGTGCCACCAGCAGGATAGCGGGACTTGTGAACTTC. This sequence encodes CATSRIAGLVNF.

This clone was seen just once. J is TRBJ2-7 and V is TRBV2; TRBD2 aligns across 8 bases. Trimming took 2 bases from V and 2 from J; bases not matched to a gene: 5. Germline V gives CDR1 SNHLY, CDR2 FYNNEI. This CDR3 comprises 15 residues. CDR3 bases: TGTGCCAGCAGTGAAAATCTAGCGGGCACCTACGAGCAGTACTTC. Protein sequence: CASSENLAGTYEQYF. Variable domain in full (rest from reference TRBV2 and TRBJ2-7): EPEVTQTPSHQVTQMGQEVILRCVPISNHLYFYWYRQILGQKVEFLVSFYNNEISEKSEIFDDQFSVERPDGSNFTLKIRSTKLEDSAMYFCASSENLAGTYEQYFGPGTRLTVT.

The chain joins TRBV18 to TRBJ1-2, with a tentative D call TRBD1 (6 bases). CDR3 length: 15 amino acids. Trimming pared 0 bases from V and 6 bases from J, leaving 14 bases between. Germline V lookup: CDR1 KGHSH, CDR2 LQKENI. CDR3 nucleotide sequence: TGTGCCAGCTCACCACCAACAGGACCAGGGGATGGCTACACCTTC. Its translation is CASSPPTGPGDGYTF.

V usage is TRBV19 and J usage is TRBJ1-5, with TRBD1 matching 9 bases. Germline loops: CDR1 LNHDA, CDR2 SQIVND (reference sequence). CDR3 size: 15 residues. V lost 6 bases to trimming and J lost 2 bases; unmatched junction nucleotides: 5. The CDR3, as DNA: TGTGCCAGTAGCCCGGGACAGGGAGGCAATCAGCCCCAGCATTTT. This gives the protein CASSPGQGGNQPQHF.

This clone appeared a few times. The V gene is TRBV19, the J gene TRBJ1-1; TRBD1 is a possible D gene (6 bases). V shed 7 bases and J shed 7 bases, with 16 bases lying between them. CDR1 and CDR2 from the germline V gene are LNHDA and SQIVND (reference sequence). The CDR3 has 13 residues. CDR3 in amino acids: CASNEGGGREAFF. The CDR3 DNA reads TGTGCCAGTAACGAAGGGGGAGGGCGTGAAGCTTTCTTT.

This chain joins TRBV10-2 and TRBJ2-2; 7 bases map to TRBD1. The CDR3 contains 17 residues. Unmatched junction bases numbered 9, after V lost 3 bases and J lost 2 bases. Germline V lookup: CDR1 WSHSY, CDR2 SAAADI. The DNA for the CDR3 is TGCGCCAGCAGTGAAGGGGGCCTTAGTAAAAACACCGGGGAGCTGTTTTTT. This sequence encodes CASSEGGLSKNTGELFF.

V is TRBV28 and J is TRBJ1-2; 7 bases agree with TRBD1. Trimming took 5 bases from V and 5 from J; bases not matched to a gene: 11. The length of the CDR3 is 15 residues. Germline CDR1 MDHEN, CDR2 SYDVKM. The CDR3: CASSGTQGVRYGYTF. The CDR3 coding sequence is TGTGCCAGCAGTGGGACGCAGGGGGTTAGATATGGCTACACCTTC.

In nucleotides, the CDR3 is TGTGCCAGCAGCTTACAGGGATGGACTGAAGCTTTCTTT. Translating it yields CASSLQGWTEAFF. The rearrangement joins TRBV7-9 to TRBJ1-1; possibly TRBD1 for D (5 bases). V shed 2 bases and J shed 5 bases, with 9 bases lying between them. The CDR3 is made up of 13 amino acids. Germline V gives CDR1 SEHNR, CDR2 FQNEAQ (reference sequence). Together with reference TRBV7-9 and TRBJ1-1, the CDR3 gives the full variable domain: DTGVSQNPRHKITKRGQNVTFRCDPISEHNRLYWYRQTLGQGPEFLTYFQNEAQLEKSRLLSDRFSAERPKGSFSTLEIQRTEQGDSAMYLCASSLQGWTEAFFGQGTRLTVV.

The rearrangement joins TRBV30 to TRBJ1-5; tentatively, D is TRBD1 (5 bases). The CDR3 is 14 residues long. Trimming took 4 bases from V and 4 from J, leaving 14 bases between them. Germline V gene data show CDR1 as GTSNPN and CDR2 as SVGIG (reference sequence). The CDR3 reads CAWNGAVGNQPQHF. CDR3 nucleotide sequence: TGTGCCTGGAATGGGGCAGTAGGAAATCAGCCCCAGCATTTT. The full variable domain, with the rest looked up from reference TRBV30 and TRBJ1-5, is SQTIHQWPATLVQPVGSPLSLECTVEGTSNPNLYWYRQAAGRGLQLLFYSVGIGQISSEVPQNLSASRPQDRQFILSSKKLLLSDSGFYLCAWNGAVGNQPQHFGDGTRLSIL.

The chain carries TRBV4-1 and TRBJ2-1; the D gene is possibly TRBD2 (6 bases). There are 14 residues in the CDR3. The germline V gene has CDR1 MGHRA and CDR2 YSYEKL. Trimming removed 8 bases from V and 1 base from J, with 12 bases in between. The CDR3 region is CASSGSGSYNEQFF. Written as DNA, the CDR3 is TGCGCCAGCTCGGGGAGCGGGTCCTACAATGAGCAGTTCTTC.